This entry is about one T cell receptor (beta chain). Its antigen is not identified. The sequenced template was cDNA made from the entire isolated RNA. Repertoires were generated with immunoSEQ multiplex PCR, while TCRdb's copy carries only in-frame clones and drops some. Among about 160,000 clones listed, 7% to 9.5% were seen once. The source of the sample is a study of beta chain features in type 1 diabetes. The overall study: Researchers looked at 107,917,701 sorted cells across all samples. Overall study results and limits: The study found moderately but significantly shorter TCRB CDR3s in all four CD4+ subsets of Type 1 diabetes patients. Shorter templates might be favored by PCR, equally in patients and controls.

Germline lookup yields CDR1 MNHEY and CDR2 SVGAGI. The CDR3 has 13 amino acids. The ends lost 9 bases at V and 0 bases at J; junction bases unmatched: 5. The single heparinised draw taken from each donor contained roughly 100 mL of blood on average. The sequencing input was central memory CD4+ T cells from blood. The V and J genes are TRBV6-5 and TRBJ2-7; 7 bases line up with TRBD2. This sequence originates from a woman aged 25 to 39 with type 1 diabetes. For the CDR3, the DNA is TGTGCCAGTAAGCGGGGCACCTCCTACGAGCAGTACTTC. Translation gives CASKRGTSYEQYF.